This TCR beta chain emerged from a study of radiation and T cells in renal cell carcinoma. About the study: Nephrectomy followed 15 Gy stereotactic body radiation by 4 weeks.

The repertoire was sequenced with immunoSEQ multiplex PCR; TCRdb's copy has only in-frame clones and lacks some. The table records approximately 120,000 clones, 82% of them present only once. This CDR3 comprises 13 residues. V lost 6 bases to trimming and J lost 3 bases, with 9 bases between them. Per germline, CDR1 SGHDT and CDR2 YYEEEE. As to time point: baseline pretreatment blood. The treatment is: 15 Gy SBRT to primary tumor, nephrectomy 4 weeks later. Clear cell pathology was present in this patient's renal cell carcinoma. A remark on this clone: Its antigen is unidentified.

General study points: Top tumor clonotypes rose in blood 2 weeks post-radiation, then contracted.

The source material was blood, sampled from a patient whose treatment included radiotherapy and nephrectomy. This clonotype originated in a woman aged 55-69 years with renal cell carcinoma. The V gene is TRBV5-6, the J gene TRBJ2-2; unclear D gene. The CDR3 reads CASMGFDTGELFF. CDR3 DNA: TGTGCCAGCATGGGGTTCGACACCGGGGAGCTGTTTTTT.